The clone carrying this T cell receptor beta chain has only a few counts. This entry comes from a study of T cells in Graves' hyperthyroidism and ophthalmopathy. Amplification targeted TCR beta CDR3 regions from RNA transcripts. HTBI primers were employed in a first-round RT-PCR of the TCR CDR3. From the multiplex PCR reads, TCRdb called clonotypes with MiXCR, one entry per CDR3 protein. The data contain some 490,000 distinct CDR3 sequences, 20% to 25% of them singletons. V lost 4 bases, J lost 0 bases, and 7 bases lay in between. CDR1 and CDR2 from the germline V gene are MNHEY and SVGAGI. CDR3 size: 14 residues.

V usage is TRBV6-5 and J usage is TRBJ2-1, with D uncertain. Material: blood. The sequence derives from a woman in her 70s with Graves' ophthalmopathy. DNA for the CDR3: TGTGCCAGCAGTTCCTTAAGCTCCTACAATGAGCAGTTCTTC. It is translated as CASSSLSSYNEQFF.